A single sample is the source of the 6 T cell receptor beta chains below, sequenced in a study of identical twins. MiXCR was run by TCRdb on the 5' RACE reads, yielding one entry per CDR3 protein. The profile shows about 210,000 distinct CDR3 sequences, roughly 9.4% of them singletons. The sequencing input was memory (CD45RO+) T cells sorted from blood. The receptors here all came from a woman younger than 35 in good health.

The chain joins TRBV14 to TRBJ2-1, with D tentatively TRBD2 (6 bases). V gave up 0 bases and J gave up 6 bases, with 21 bases separating them. CDR1 and CDR2 (germline): SGHDN, FVKESK. The CDR3 sequence is 18 residues long. The chain's CDR3 is CASSQDPHTSRWINEQFF. The CDR3 DNA is TGTGCCAGCAGCCAAGATCCTCACACTAGCAGGTGGATCAATGAGCAGTTCTTC.

At least ten counts were recorded for this clonotype. V and J are TRBV7-2 and TRBJ1-1, with TRBD1 matching 10 bases. V gave up 0 bases and J gave up 3 bases; unmatched junction bases: 4. Per germline, CDR1 SGHTA and CDR2 FQGNSA. The CDR3 length is 16 residues. The CDR3 DNA reads as TGTGCCAGCAGCTTAGCGGTTGGACAGGGGGACACTGAAGCTTTCTTT. Translating gives CASSLAVGQGDTEAFF.

DNA for the CDR3: TGTGCCAGCAGCTCCACGGGACGGACAGCTAACTATGGCTACACCTTC. Its translation is CASSSTGRTANYGYTF. The chain employs TRBV7-2 and TRBJ1-2; possible D gene TRBD1, 6 bases. The V end lost 4 bases, the J end lost 0 bases, and 15 bases lay between the germline ends. Germline V lookup: CDR1 SGHTA, CDR2 FQGNSA. The CDR3 loop spans 16 amino acids.

This clonotype has a handful of counts. The rearrangement uses TRBV5-1 and TRBJ2-7, with TRBD1 matching over 11 bases. The V gene end was trimmed by 0 bases and the J gene end by 7 bases; junction bases not matched to a gene: 9. The germline CDR1 and CDR2 sequences are SGHRS and YFSETQ. The length of the CDR3 is 16 residues. CDR3 sequence (DNA): TGCGCCAGCAGCTTGGAGTCGGGGGACAGGGGGGGAGAGCAGTACTTC. This encodes CASSLESGDRGGEQYF.

This clonotype was detected many times. The chain carries TRBV3-1 and TRBJ2-3, with D possibly matching TRBD1 (5 bases). CDR1 is LGHDT and CDR2 is YNNKEL in the germline V gene (reference sequence). This CDR3 comprises 11 residues. Trimming removed 3 bases at V and 11 bases at J, with 9 bases between. This CDR3 reads CASSQSGKQYF. The CDR3 DNA sequence: TGTGCCAGCAGCCAGTCAGGGAAGCAGTATTTT.

This clonotype has more than one count but fewer than ten. The gene calls are TRBV15 and TRBJ2-7; D is uncertain. V was cut by 1 base and J by 4 bases, with 8 bases left in between. This CDR3 spans 13 amino acids. Germline V CDR1 and CDR2: LNHNV, YYDKDF (reference sequence). The CDR3, as DNA: TGTGCCACCAGCAGAGTAACTTTTTACGAGCAGTACTTC. It encodes CATSRVTFYEQYF.